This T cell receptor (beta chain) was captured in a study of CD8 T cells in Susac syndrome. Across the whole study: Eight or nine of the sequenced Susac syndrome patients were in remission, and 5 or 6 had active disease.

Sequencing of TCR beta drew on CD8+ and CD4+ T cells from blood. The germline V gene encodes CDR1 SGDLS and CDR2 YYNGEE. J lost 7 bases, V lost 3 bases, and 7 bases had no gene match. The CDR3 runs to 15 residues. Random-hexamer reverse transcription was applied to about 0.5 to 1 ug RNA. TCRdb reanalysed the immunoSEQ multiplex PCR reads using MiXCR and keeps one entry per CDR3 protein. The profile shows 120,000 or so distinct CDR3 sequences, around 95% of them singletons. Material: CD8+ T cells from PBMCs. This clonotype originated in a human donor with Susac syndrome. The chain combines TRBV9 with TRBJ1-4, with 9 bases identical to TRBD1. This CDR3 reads CASSGQGGLGEKLFF. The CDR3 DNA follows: TGTGCCAGCAGCGGACAGGGGGGTCTCGGTGAAAAACTGTTTTTT.